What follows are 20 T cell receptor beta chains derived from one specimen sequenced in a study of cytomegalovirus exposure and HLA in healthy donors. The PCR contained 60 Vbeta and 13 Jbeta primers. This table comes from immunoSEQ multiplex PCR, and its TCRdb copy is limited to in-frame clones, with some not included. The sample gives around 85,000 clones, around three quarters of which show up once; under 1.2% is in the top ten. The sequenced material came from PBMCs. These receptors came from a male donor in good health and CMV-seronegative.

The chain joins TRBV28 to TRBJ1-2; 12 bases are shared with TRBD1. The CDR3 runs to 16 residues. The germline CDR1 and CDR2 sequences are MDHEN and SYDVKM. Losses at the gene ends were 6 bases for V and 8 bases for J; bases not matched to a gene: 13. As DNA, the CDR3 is TGTGCCAGCAGCCTTACCTTGGGACAGGGGGCAGGGGGCTACACCTTC. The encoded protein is CASSLTLGQGAGGYTF.

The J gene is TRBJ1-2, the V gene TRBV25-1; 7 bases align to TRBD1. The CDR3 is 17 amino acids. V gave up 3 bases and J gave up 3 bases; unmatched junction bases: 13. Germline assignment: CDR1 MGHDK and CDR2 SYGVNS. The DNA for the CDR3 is TGTGCCAGCAGTGACTGGGACAGAAAAAAAGGGGACTATGGCTACACCTTC. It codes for CASSDWDRKKGDYGYTF.

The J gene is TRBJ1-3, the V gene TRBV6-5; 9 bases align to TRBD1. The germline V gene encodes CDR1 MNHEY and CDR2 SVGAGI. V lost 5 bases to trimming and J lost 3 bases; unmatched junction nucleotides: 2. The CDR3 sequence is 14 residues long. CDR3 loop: CASSGGQGGNTIYF. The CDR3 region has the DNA TGTGCCAGCAGTGGGGGACAGGGTGGAAACACCATATATTTT.

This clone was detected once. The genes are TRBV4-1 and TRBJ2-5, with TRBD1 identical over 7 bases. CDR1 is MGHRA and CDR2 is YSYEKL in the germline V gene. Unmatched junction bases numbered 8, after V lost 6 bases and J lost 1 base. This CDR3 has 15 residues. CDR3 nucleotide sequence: TGCGCCAGCAGTCTGGAGACAGGGACCCAAGAGACCCAGTACTTC. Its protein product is CASSLETGTQETQYF.

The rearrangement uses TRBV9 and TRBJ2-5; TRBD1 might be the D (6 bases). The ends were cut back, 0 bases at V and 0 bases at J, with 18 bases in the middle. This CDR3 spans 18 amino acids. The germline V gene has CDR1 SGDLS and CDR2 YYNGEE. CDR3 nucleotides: TGTGCCAGCAGCGTAGCAGTCTCAGGGGCCGGCTACCAAGAGACCCAGTACTTC. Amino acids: CASSVAVSGAGYQETQYF.

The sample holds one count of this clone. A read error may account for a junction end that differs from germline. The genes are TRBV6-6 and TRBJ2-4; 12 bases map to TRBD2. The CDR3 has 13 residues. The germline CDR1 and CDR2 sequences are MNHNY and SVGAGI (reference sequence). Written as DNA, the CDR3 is TGTGCCAGCAGTCCAGAGCTGACGACTAGCGGGGGATTC. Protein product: CASSPELTTSGGF.

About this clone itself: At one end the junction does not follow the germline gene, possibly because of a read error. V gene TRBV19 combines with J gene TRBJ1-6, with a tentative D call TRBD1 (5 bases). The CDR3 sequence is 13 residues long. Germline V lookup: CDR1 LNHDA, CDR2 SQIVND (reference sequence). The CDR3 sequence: CASSGAGYSPLNF. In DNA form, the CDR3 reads TGTGCCAGTAGTGGGGCAGGATATTCACCCCTCAACTTT.

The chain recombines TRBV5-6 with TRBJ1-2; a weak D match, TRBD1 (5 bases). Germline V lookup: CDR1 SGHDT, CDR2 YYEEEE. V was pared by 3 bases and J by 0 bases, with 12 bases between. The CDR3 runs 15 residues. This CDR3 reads CASSSFQGTNYGYTF. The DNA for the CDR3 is TGTGCCAGCAGCTCCTTTCAGGGCACTAACTATGGCTACACCTTC.

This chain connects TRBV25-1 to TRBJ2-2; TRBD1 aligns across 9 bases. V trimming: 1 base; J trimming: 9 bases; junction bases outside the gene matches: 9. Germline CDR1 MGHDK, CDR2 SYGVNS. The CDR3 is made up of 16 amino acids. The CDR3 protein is CASSEFWTGEVRELFF. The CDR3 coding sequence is TGTGCCAGCAGTGAATTCTGGACAGGGGAGGTCCGGGAGCTGTTTTTT.

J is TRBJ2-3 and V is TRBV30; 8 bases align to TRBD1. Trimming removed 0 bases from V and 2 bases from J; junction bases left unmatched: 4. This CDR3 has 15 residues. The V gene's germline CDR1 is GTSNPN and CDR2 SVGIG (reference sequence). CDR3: CAWSVLGQVTDTQYF. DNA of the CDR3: TGTGCCTGGAGTGTCTTGGGACAGGTCACAGATACGCAGTATTTT.

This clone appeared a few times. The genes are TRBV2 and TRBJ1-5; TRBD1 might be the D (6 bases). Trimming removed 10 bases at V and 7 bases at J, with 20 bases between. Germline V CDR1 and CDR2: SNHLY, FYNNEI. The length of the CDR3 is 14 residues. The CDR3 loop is CATNTQGPGQPQHF. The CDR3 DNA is TGTGCCACCAATACACAGGGTCCGGGACAGCCCCAGCATTTT.

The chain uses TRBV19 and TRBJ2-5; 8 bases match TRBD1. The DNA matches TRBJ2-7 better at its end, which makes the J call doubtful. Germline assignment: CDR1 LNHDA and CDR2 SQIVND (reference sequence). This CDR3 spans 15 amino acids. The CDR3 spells CASSSGGTGVYEQYF. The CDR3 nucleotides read TGTGCCAGTAGTTCAGGAGGGACAGGAGTCTACGAGCAGTACTTC.

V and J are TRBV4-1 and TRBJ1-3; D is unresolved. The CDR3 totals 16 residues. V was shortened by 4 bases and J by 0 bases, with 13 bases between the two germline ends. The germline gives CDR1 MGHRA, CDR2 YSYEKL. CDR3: CASSRESLSSGNTIYF. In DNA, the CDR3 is TGCGCCAGCAGCCGTGAAAGTCTCAGCTCTGGAAACACCATATATTTT.

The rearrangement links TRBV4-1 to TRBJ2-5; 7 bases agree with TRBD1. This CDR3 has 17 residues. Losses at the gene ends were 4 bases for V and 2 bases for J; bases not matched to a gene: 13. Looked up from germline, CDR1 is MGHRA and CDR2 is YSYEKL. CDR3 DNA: TGCGCCAGCAGCCGTCGGCTCCCTCCGACAGGGCAAGAGACCCAGTACTTC. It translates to CASSRRLPPTGQETQYF.

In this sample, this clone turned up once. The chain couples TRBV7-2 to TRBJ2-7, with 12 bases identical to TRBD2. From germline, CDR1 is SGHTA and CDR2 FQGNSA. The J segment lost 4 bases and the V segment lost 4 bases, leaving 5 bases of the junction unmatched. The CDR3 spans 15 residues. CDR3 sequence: CASSSSGGAQYEQYF. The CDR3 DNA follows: TGTGCCAGCAGCTCTAGCGGGGGGGCTCAGTACGAGCAGTACTTC. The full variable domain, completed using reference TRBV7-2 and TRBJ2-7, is GAGVSQSPSNKVTEKGKDVELRCDPISGHTALYWYRQSLGQGLEFLIYFQGNSAPDKSGLPSDRFSAERTGGSVSTLTIQRTQQEDSAVYLCASSSSGGAQYEQYFGPGTRLTVT.

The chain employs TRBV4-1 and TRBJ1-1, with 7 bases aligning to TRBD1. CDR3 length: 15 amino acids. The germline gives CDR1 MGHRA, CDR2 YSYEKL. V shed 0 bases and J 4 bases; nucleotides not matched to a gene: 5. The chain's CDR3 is CASSQDQAGGTEAFF. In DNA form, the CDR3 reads TGCGCCAGCAGCCAAGATCAGGCAGGGGGCACTGAAGCTTTCTTT.

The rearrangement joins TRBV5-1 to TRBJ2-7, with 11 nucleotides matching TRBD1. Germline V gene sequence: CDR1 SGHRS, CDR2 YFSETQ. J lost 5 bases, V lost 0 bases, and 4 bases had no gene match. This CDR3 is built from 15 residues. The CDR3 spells CASSLGGQGGDEQYF. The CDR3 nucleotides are TGCGCCAGCAGCTTGGGGGGACAGGGGGGGGACGAGCAGTACTTC.

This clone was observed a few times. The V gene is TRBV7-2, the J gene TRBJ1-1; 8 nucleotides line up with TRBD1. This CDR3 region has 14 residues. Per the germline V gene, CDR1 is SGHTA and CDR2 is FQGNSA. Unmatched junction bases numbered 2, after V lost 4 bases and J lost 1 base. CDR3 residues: CASSWDRWNTEAFF. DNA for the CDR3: TGTGCCAGCAGCTGGGACAGGTGGAACACTGAAGCTTTCTTT.

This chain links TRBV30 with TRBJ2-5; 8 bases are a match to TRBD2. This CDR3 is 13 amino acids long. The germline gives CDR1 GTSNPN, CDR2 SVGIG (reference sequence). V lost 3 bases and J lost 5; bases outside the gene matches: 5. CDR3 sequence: CAWRSRGAETQYF. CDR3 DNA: TGTGCCTGGAGATCGCGGGGGGCGGAGACCCAGTACTTC.

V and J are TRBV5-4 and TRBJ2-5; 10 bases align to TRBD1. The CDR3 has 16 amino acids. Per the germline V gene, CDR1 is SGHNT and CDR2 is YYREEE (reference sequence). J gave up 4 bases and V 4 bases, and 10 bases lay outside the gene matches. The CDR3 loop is CASSLGGQGEVETQYF. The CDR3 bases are TGTGCCAGCAGCCTGGGCGGACAGGGGGAAGTAGAGACCCAGTACTTC.